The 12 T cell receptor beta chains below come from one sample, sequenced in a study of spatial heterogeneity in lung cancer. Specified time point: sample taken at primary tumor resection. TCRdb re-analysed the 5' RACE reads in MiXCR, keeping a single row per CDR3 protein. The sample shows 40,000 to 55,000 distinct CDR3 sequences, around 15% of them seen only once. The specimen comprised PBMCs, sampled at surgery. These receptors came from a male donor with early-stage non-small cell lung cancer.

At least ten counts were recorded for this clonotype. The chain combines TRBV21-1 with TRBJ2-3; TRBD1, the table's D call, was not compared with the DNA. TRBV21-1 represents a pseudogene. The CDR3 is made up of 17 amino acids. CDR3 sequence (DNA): TGTGCCAGCAGCAAAACCTACGGGCAGGGACCCACAGATACGCAGTATTTT. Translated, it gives CASSKTYGQGPTDTQYF.

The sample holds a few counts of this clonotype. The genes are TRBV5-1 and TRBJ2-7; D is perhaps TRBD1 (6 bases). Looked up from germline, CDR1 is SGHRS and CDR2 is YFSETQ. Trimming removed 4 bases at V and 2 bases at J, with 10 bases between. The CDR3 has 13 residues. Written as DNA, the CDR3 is TGCGCCAGCAGCAGGACAGAAGCCTACGAGCAGTACTTC. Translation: CASSRTEAYEQYF.

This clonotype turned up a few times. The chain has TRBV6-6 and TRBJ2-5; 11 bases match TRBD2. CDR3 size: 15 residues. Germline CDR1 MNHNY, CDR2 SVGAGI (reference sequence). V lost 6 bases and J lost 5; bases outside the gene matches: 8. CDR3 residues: CASRVLAGAGETQYF. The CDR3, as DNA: TGTGCCAGCAGGGTACTAGCGGGGGCCGGGGAGACCCAGTACTTC.

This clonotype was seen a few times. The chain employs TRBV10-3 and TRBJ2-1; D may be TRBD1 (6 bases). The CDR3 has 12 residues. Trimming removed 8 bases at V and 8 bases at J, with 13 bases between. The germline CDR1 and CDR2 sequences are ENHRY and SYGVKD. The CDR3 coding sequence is TGTGCCATCGCGGACAGTTCTCATGAGCAGTTCTTC. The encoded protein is CAIADSSHEQFF.

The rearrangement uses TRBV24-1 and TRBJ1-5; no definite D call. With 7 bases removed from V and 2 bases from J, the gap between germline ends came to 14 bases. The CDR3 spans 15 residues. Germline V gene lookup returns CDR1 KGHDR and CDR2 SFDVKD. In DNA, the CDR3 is TGTGCCACCAGGCGGGAAAGTGCCGGCAATCAGCCCCAGCATTTT. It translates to CATRRESAGNQPQHF.

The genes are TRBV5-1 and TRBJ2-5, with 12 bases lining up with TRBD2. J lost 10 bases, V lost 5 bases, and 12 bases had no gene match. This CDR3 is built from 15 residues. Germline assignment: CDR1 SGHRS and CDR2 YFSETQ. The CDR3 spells CASSPRTSGTNVQYF. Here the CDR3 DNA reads TGCGCCAGCAGTCCAAGGACTAGCGGGACGAACGTCCAGTACTTC.

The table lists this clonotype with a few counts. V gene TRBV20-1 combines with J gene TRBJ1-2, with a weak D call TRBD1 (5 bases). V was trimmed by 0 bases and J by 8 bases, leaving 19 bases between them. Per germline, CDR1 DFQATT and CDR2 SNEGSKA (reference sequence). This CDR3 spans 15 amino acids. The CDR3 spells CSARDQGPLIRGYTF. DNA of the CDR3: TGCAGTGCTAGAGATCAGGGACCCCTTATCCGGGGCTACACCTTC.

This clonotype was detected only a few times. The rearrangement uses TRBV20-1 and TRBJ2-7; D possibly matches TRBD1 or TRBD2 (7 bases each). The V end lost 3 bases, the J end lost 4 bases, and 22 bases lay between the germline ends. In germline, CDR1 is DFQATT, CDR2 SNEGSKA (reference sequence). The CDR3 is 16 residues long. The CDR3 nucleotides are TGCAGTGCTAGCCCCTCAGGGGGGGCCATAGGTTACGAGCAGTACTTC. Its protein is CSASPSGGAIGYEQYF.

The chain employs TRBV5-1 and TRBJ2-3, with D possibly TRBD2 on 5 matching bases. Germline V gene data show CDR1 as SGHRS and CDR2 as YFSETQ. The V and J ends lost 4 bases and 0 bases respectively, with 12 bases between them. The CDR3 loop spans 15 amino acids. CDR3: CASSKDPGSTDTQYF. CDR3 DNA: TGCGCCAGCAGCAAGGACCCGGGAAGCACAGATACGCAGTATTTT.

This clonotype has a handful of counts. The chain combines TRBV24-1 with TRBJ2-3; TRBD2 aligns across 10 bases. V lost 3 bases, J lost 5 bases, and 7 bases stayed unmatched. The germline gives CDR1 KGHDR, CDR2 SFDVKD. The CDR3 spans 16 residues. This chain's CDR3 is CATSDPASGSEDTQYF. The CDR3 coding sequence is TGTGCCACCAGTGATCCGGCTAGCGGGAGTGAAGATACGCAGTATTTT.

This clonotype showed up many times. CDR3 bases: TGTGCCAGCAGCTTATCTAGCGGGACCTACGAGCAGTACTTC. Residues: CASSLSSGTYEQYF. The rearrangement joins TRBV7-2 to TRBJ2-7, with TRBD2 identical over 9 bases. V lost 2 bases and J lost 2; bases outside the gene matches: 1. This CDR3 contains 14 residues. Germline assignment: CDR1 SGHTA and CDR2 FQGNSA.

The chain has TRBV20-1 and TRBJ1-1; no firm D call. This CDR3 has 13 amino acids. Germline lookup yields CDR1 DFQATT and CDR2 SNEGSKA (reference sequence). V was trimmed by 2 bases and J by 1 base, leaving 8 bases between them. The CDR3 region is CSARTSGNTEAFF. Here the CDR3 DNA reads TGCAGTGCTAGAACCTCTGGGAACACTGAAGCTTTCTTT.